Detailed here is one T cell receptor beta chain. The antigen is undetermined. The entry originates in a study of PD-L1 blockade in urothelial cancer. Overall study: Atezolizumab, begun by patients at some point between 2012 and 2014, was given at 1,200 mg intravenously every 3 weeks. Blood samples had a median of 141,255 T cells.

Study outcomes and limitations: Durable benefit was linked to greater 3-week expansion of tumor-associated blood clones. Where pretreatment blood TCR clonality fell below the median, better survival was predicted.

Germline CDR1 is SQVTM and CDR2 is ANQGSEA. The CDR3 spans 12 residues. V lost 4 bases, J lost 9 bases, and 16 bases lay in between. Sequencing used immunoSEQ multiplex PCR; TCRdb keeps in-frame clones, though not all of them. The profile shows roughly 42,000 clones, 81% of them singletons. V usage is TRBV29-1 and J usage is TRBJ2-7; D is unresolved. The material sequenced was PBMCs, taken around atezolizumab (anti-PD-L1) treatment. This TCR derives from an older man with urothelial cancer. The CDR3 DNA follows: TGCAGCGTTGCCCAGCAGGTTCAACGGCAGTACTTC. Protein: CSVAQQVQRQYF.